This TCR beta chain originates from a study of blood T cell repertoires in COVID-19. Study at large: Acute and convalescent COVID-19 samples came from the United States, Italy and Spain.

The repertoire was sequenced with immunoSEQ multiplex PCR; TCRdb's copy has only in-frame clones and lacks some. Here the sample spans about 210,000 clones, around four fifths being singletons. Per the germline V gene, CDR1 is SGHNT and CDR2 is YYREEE (reference sequence). V gave up 5 bases and J gave up 2 bases, with 13 bases separating them. CDR3 length equals 14 residues. This receptor was identified in a man aged 35 to 55 who had recovered from COVID-19. Sequenced sample: PBMCs or T cells enriched from blood (not recorded which). V usage is TRBV5-4 and J usage is TRBJ1-2, with unresolved D. The DNA of the CDR3 is TGTGCCAGCAGTATACCCCGCGAGAACTATGGCTACACCTTC. This codes for CASSIPRENYGYTF. The variable domain in full, completed from reference TRBV5-4 and TRBJ1-2, reads ETGVTQSPTHLIKTRGQQVTLRCSSQSGHNTVSWYQQALGQGPQFIFQYYREEENGRGNFPPRFSGLQFPNYSSELNVNALELDDSALYLCASSIPRENYGYTFGSGTRLTVV.